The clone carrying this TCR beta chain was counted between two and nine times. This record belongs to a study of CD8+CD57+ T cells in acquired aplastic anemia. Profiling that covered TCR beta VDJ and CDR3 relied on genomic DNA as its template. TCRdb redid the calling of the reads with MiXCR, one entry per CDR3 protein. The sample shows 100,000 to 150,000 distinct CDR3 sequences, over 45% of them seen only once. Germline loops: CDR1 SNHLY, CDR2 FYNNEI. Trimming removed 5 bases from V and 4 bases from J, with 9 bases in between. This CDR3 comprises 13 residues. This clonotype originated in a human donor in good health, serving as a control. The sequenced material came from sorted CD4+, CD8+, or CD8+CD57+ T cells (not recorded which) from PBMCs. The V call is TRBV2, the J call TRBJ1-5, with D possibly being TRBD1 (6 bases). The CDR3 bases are TGTGCCAGCAGTAGGACAGTGAATCAGCCCCAGCATTTT. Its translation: CASSRTVNQPQHF. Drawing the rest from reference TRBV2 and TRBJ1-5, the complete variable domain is EPEVTQTPSHQVTQMGQEVILRCVPISNHLYFYWYRQILGQKVEFLVSFYNNEISEKSEIFDDQFSVERPDGSNFTLKIRSTKLEDSAMYFCASSRTVNQPQHFGDGTRLSIL.